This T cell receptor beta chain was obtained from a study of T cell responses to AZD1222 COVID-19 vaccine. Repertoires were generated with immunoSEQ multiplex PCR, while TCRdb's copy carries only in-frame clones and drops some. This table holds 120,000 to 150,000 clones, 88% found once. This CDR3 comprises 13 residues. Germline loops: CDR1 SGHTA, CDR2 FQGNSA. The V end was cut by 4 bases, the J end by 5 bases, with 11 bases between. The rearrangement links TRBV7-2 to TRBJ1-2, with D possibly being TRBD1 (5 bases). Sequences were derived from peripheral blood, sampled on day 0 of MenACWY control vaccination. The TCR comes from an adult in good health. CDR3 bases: TGTGCCAGCAGCTCCGGGACGGTATATGGCTACACCTTC. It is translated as CASSSGTVYGYTF.